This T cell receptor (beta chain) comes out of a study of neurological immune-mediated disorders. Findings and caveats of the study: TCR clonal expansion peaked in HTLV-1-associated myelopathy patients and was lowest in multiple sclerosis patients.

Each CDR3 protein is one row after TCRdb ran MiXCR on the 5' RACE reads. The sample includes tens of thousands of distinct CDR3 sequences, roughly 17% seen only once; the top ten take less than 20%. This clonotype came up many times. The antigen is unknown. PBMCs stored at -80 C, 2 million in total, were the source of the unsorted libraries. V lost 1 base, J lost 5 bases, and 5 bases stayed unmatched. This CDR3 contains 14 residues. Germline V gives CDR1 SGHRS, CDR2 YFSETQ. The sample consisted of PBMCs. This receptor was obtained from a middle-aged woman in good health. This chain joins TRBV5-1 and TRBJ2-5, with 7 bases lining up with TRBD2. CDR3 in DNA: TGCGCCAGCAGCTTGACAGCGGGGAAGGAGACCCAGTACTTC. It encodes CASSLTAGKETQYF. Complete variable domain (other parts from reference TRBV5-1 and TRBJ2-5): KAGVTQTPRYLIKTRGQQVTLSCSPISGHRSVSWYQQTPGQGLQFLFEYFSETQRNKGNFPGRFSGRQFSNSRSEMNVSTLELGDSALYLCASSLTAGKETQYFGPGTRLLVL.